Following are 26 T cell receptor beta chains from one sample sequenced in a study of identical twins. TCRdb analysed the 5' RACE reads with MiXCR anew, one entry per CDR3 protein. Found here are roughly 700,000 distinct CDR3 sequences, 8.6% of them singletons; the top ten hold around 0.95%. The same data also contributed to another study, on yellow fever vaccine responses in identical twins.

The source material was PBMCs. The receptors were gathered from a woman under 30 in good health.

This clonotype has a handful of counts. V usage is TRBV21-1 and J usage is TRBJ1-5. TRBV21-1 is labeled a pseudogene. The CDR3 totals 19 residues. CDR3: CASSKYKEGAVREGQPQHF. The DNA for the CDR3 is TGTGCCAGCAGCAAATATAAAGAGGGAGCCGTCCGGGAGGGTCAGCCCCAGCATTTT.

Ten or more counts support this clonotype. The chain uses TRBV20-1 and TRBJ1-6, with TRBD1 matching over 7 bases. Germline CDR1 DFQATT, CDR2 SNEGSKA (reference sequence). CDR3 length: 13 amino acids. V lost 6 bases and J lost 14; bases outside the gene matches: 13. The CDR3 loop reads CSAPGQVQLALHF. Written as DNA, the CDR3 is TGCAGTGCACCAGGACAGGTCCAATTGGCCCTCCACTTT.

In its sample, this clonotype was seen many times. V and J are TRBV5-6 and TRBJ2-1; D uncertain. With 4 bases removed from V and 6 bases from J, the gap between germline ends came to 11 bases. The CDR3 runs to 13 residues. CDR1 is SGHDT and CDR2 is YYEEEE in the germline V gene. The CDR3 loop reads CASSIIRANEQFF. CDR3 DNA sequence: TGTGCCAGCAGCATTATACGCGCCAATGAGCAGTTCTTC. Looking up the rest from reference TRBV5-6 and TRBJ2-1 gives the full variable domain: DAGVTQSPTHLIKTRGQQVTLRCSPKSGHDTVSWYQQALGQGPQFIFQYYEEEERQRGNFPDRFSGHQFPNYSSELNVNALLLGDSALYLCASSIIRANEQFFGPGTRLTVL.

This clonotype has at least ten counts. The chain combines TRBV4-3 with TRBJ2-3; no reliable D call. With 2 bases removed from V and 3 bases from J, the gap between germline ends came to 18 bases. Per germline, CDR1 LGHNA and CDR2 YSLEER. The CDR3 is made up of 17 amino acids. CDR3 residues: CASSQSLVVAKTDTQYF. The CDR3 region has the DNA TGCGCCAGCAGCCAATCTCTTGTCGTGGCCAAGACAGATACGCAGTATTTT.

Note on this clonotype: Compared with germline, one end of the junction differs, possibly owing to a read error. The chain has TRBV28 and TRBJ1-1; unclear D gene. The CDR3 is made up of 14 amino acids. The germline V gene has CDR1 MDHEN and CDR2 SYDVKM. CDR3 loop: CASSLRYMNTEAYF. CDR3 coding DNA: TGTGCCAGCAGTTTACGGTACATGAACACTGAAGCTTACTTT.

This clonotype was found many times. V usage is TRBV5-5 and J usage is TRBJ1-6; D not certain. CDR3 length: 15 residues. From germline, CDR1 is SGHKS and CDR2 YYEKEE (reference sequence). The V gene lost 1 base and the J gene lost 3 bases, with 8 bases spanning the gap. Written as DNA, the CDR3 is TGTGCCAGCAGCTTGACGGGGATCTATAATTCACCCCTCCACTTT. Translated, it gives CASSLTGIYNSPLHF.

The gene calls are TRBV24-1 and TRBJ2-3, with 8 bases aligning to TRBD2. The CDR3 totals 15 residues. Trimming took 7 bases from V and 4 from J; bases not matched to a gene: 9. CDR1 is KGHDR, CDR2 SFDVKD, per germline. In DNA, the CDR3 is TGTGCCACCAGGGATAGCGGGAACTGGGCAGATACGCAGTATTTT. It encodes CATRDSGNWADTQYF.

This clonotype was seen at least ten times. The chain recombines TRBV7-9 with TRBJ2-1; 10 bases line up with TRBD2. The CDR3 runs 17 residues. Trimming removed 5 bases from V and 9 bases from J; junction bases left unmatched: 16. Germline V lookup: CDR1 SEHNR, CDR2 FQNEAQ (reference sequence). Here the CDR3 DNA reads TGTGCCAGCAGCACAGAGAAGAACAGCGGGAGGGCCTTTGAGCAGTTCTTC. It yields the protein CASSTEKNSGRAFEQFF.

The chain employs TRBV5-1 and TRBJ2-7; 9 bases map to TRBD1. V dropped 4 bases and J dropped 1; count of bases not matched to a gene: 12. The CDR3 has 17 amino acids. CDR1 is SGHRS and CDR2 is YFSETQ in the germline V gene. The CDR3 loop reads CASSPEPGTGRSYEQYF. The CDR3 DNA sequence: TGCGCCAGCAGCCCAGAACCGGGGACAGGGAGGTCCTACGAGCAGTACTTC.

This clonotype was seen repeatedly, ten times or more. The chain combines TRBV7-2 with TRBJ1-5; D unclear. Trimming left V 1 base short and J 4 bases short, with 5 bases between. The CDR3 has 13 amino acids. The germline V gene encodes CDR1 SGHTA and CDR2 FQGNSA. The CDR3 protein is CASSLEANQPQHF. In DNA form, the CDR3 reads TGTGCCAGCAGCTTAGAGGCAAATCAGCCCCAGCATTTT.

CDR3 coding DNA: TGTGCCACCAGTGATACCGGGACACTCCAAGAGACCCAGTACTTC. It translates to CATSDTGTLQETQYF. The genes are TRBV24-1 and TRBJ2-5; a possible D gene is TRBD1 (6 bases). Germline V gene lookup returns CDR1 KGHDR and CDR2 SFDVKD. Trimming removed 3 bases from V and 1 base from J, with 11 bases in between. This CDR3 has 15 amino acids.

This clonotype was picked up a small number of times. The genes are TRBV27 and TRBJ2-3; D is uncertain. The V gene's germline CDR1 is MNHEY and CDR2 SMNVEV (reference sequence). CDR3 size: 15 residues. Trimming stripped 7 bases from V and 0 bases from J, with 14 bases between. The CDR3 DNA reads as TGTGCCAGCACGGCCACCTGGGCTAGCACAGATACGCAGTATTTT. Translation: CASTATWASTDTQYF.

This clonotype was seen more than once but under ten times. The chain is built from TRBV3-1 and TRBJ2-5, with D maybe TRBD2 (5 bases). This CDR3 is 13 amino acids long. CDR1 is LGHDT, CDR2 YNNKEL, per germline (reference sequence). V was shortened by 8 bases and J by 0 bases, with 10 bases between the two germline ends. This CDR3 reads CASRRGNQETQYF. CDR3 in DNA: TGTGCCAGCCGTCGGGGTAACCAAGAGACCCAGTACTTC.

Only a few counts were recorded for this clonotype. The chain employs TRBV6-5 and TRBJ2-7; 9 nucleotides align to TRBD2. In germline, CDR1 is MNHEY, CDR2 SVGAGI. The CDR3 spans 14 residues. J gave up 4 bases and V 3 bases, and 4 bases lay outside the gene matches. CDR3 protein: CASSYGSGGYEQYF. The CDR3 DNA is TGTGCCAGCAGTTATGGTAGCGGGGGTTACGAGCAGTACTTC.

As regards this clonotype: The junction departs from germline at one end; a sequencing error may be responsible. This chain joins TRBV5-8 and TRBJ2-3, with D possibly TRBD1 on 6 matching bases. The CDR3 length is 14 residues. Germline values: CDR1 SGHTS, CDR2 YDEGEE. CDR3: CASRLDRITDTQYF. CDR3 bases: TGTGCCAGCCGCTTGGACAGAATCACAGATACGCAGTATTTT. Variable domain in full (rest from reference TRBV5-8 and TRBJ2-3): EAGVTQSPTHLIKTRGQQATLRCSPISGHTSVYWYQQALGLGLQFLLWYDEGEERNRGNFPPRFSGRQFPNYSSELNVNALELEDSALYLCASRLDRITDTQYFGPGTRLTVL.

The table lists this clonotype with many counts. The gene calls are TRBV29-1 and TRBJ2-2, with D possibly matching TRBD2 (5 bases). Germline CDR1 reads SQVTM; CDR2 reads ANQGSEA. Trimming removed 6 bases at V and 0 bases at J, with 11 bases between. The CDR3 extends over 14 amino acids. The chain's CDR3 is CSVERATNTGELFF. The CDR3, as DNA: TGCAGCGTCGAGAGGGCGACGAACACCGGGGAGCTGTTTTTT.

This CDR3 is CASSSGQDPLREQYF. For the CDR3, the DNA is TGTGCCAGCAGTTCCGGACAGGACCCTCTTAGGGAGCAGTACTTC. J is TRBJ2-7 and V is TRBV6-2 or TRBV6-3; 7 nucleotides align to TRBD1. There are 15 residues in the CDR3. CDR1 and CDR2 from the germline V gene are MNHEY and SVGEGT. J gave up 7 bases and V 4 bases, and 13 bases lay outside the gene matches.

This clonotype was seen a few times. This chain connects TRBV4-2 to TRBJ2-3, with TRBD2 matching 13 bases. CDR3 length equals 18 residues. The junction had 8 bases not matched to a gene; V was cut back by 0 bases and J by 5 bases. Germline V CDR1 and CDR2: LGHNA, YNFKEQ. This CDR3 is CASSQEGTRLAGGDTQYF. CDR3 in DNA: TGTGCCAGCAGCCAAGAAGGGACAAGACTAGCGGGGGGAGATACGCAGTATTTT.

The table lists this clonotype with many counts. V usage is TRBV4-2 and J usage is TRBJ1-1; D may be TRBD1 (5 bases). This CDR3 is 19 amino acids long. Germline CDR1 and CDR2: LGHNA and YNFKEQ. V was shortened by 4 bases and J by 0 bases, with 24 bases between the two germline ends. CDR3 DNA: TGTGCCAGCAGCCTAATGGAACAGGTTTCCCCCTGGATGAACACTGAAGCTTTCTTT. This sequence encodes CASSLMEQVSPWMNTEAFF.

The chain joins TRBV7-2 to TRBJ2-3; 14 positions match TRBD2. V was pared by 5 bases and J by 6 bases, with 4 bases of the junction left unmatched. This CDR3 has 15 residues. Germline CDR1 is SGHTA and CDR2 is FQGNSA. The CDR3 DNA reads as TGTGCCAGCAGCGGGACTAGCGGGAGTGTGGATACGCAGTATTTT. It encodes CASSGTSGSVDTQYF.

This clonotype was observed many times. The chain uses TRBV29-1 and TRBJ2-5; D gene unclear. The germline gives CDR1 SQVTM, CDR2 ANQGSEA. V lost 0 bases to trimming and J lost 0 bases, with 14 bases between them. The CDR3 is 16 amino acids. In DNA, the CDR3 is TGCAGCGTTGAAGATATCACAGAAATAAACCAAGAGACCCAGTACTTC. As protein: CSVEDITEINQETQYF.

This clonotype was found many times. CDR3 coding DNA: TGTGCCAGCAGCTTGACAGGGAGCGGGGGAGAGACCCAGTACTTC. Amino acids: CASSLTGSGGETQYF. V gene TRBV7-9 combines with J gene TRBJ2-5; weak D call: TRBD2 (8 bases). The length of the CDR3 is 15 residues. Germline CDR1 is SEHNR and CDR2 is FQNEAQ (reference sequence). The germline V and J ends were trimmed by 3 bases and 4 bases, with 15 bases remaining between them.

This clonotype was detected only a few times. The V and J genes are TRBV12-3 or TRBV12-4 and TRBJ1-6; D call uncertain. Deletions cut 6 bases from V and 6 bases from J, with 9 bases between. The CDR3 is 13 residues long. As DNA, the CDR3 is TGTGCCAGCAGCCCTGTGGGTAATTCACCCCTCCACTTT. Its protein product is CASSPVGNSPLHF.

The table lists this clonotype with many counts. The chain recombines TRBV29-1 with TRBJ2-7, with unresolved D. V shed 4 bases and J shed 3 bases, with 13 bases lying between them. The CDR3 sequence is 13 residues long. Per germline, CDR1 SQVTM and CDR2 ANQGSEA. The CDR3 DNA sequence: TGCAGCGTTGCGATGGGCTCTGACTACGAGCAGTACTTC. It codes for CSVAMGSDYEQYF.

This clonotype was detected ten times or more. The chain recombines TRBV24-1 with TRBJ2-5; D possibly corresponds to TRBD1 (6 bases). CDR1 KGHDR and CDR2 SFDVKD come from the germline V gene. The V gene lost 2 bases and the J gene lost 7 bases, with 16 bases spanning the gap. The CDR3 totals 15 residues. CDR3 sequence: CATSDSSTSRGTQYF. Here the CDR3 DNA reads TGTGCCACCAGTGATTCCTCGACAAGCAGGGGGACCCAGTACTTC.

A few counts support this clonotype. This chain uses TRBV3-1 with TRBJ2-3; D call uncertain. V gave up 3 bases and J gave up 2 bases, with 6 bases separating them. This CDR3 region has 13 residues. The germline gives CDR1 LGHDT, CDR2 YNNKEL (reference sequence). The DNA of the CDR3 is TGTGCCAGCAGCCATCCAATCACAGATACGCAGTATTTT. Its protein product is CASSHPITDTQYF.